The sequence of this T cell receptor beta chain was determined in a study of T cells in Graves' hyperthyroidism and ophthalmopathy (dated by TCRdb to the late 2010s). As for the study more broadly: Peripheral blood samples were taken at initial diagnosis, before any treatment was given. To identify TCR V-J signatures that set the groups apart, the researchers used a discovery cohort of 100 patients, made up of 43 with Graves' ophthalmopathy and some 60 with stable Graves' hyperthyroidism. Prospective prediction of ophthalmopathy was tested in an independent validation cohort consisting of some 18 hyperthyroidism patients and some 17 patients who later progressed to ophthalmopathy. For training and testing, the 100 patients in the discovery cohort were randomly divided in a 7:3 ratio. The study also compared thyroid tissue and blood T-cell repertoires from 5 to 7 Graves' hyperthyroidism patients. After sampling, hyperthyroidism patients received methimazole starting at 30 mg daily, and ophthalmopathy patients received high-dose intravenous methylprednisolone. The paper describes TCR Vbeta CDR3 sequencing of some 130 peripheral blood samples, made up of 43 ophthalmopathy patients, roughly 72 hyperthyroidism patients and about 17 progressor patients.

This clonotype showed up just a few times. No antigen is known for it. No much larger clone is present one base from it, and per-base qualities are unavailable. Points the paper makes about the study in general: Most expanded thyroid clonotypes (frequency above 0.001) were also found in blood, which suggests that blood repertoires may mirror thyroid immune responses. Sample size was not statistically predetermined, and investigators were not blinded to group allocation. In cross-validation, a model built on a 13 V-J signature told ophthalmopathy apart from stable hyperthyroidism with approximately 90% sensitivity and roughly 81% specificity, and in testing the same model reached 80%/75%. In validation, the model predicted progression to ophthalmopathy with roughly 66% sensitivity and over 72% specificity, a median of roughly seven months before onset.

The TCR beta CDR3 regions were amplified from the RNA transcripts. The first round of RT-PCR for the TCR CDR3 was performed with the HTBI primer set and the Qiagen OneStep RT-PCR kit. Libraries were constructed in a second round of multiplex PCR, after which size selection and purification were performed. Paired-end sequencing of the libraries was performed with 100 bp reads on an Illumina HiSeq2000. Turning to the authors' computational methods: SOAPnuke was used to process the raw data, removing reads that contained adapters or uncalled bases, had a mean Phred below 15, or lacked an exact match to the constant primer or identifier. High-quality paired reads were merged with COPE v1.2.5, and unique nucleotide sequences were defined as clonotypes. MiTCR v1.1 was used to align clonotypes to the IMGT TRBV, TRBD and TRBJ reference segments. Only V-J combinations with frequency above 0.0001, covering approximately 99% of repertoires, were analysed. The TCS score was defined as F50 (clonal expansion) divided by E x V (chaos), with BLOSUM62-based TCRdist calculated between CDR3 peptides within each V-J. Welch's t-statistics and random forest reduced around 550 V-J features to about 13, which were used in a naive Bayes classifier (R e1071). TCRdb reprocessed the public reads (quality trimming at Q25 with fastp, clone calling with MiXCR) and kept in-frame beta chains. Every entry covers one CDR3 protein and lists the most common genes and DNA from its rows. The V and J calls here are based on TCRdb, not the publication. The sample contains around 620,000 distinct CDR3 sequences, roughly 15% of them found a single time. Approximately 3.8% of the sample belongs to the ten largest clones.

Graves' hyperthyroidism was defined as stable when no progression to ophthalmopathy occurred over 18 months of follow-up. Hyperthyroidism patients were newly diagnosed, with disease duration under 2 months, and aged 18 to 65 years. Exclusion was applied to patients with uncontrolled infections, other autoimmune diseases, pregnancy or lactation. Clinical symptoms, serum thyroxine and TRAb, thyroid ultrasound, and orbital computed tomography formed the basis for the diagnoses. PBMCs were separated from approximately 10 ml of fresh peripheral blood using Ficoll-Paque density gradient centrifugation. Total RNA was extracted with Trizol reagent, and quality was checked on an Agilent 2100 Bioanalyzer. Based on the germline V gene, the CDR1 and CDR2 sequences are MGHRA and YSYEKL. Trimming takes 0 bases from V and 7 bases from J, and the germline ends sit 16 bases apart. From the cysteine up to the phenylalanine, the CDR3 has a length of 15 residues. Only CDR3 DNA remains: 45 bases, in frame from the first base.

The sequencing sample was made of blood. The rearrangement joined TRBV4-1 to TRBJ2-7; the D gene remains uncertain. This clonotype originated in a woman aged 25 to 39 with Graves' hyperthyroidism. CDR3 sequence: CASSQDVGLSWEQYF. The DNA sequence follows: TGCGCCAGCAGCCAAGATGTGGGTTTATCGTGGGAGCAGTACTTC.